This entry concerns a single T cell receptor beta chain. The data are from a study of blood T cell repertoires in COVID-19. CDR3 length: 15 residues. Trimming shortened V by 2 bases and J by 0 bases, and 10 bases separated the two germline ends. The germline V gene encodes CDR1 KGHSH and CDR2 LQKENI. Methods used by the authors: Using reference gene primer amplification, nucleated cell counts were estimated. Profiled with immunoSEQ multiplex PCR; TCRdb holds only in-frame clones, not every one. The V and J calls and clone size are taken from that table; D and trimming were inferred from the DNA. Found here are under 200,000 clones, around 84% of them singletons; the top ten hold under 0.65%.

Sequencing input: peripheral blood. This clonotype was sampled from a man aged 60 to 75 with COVID-19, enrolled during active disease. The rearrangement joins TRBV18 to TRBJ1-1; D not resolved. CDR3 sequence reads: CASSPVAEMNTEAFF. The CDR3 DNA reads TGTGCCAGCTCACCAGTGGCAGAAATGAACACTGAAGCTTTCTTT.